This T cell receptor beta chain was sequenced in a study of blood T cell repertoires in COVID-19. Participants spanned ages 18 to 89 years and resided in about 25 US areas. Self-reported history from a screening survey and questionnaire set each donor's cohort. V was cut by 3 bases and J by 0 bases, with 12 bases left in between. Germline V gene sequence: CDR1 LNHDA, CDR2 SQIVND (reference sequence). CDR3 length: 16 amino acids. The count of this clone is one. In the study's own analysis: By means of reference gene primer amplification, nucleated cell counts were estimated. Profiled with immunoSEQ multiplex PCR; TCRdb holds only in-frame clones, not every one. The V and J calls and clone size are taken from that table; D and trimming were inferred from the DNA. The sample contains about 170,000 clones, 83% of which appear only once.

The chain combines TRBV19 with TRBJ1-5; no firm D call. This receptor was obtained from a woman in her forties or fifties in a cohort exposed to, infected with or recovered from COVID-19 (not recorded which). The material sequenced was PBMCs or T cells enriched from blood (not recorded which). The CDR3 DNA reads TGTGCCAGTAGTATCGGTACCATCCATAGCAATCAGCCCCAGCATTTT. Protein sequence: CASSIGTIHSNQPQHF. Full variable domain (remainder filled in from reference TRBV19 and TRBJ1-5): DGGITQSPKYLFRKEGQNVTLSCEQNLNHDAMYWYRQDPGQGLRLIYYSQIVNDFQKGDIAEGYSVSREKKESFPLTVTSAQKNPTAFYLCASSIGTIHSNQPQHFGDGTRLSIL.